This passage covers 13 T cell receptor beta chains from one sample sequenced in a study of blood T cell repertoires in COVID-19. Here immunoSEQ multiplex PCR was the method, and the copy in TCRdb shows in-frame clones only, minus some. The table lists 150,000 to 200,000 clones, about three quarters of them singletons. The sequenced sample consisted of peripheral blood. All receptors come from a woman at least 80 years old with active or convalescent COVID-19.

The chain couples TRBV4-1 to TRBJ2-5; no clear D. V lost 0 bases to trimming and J lost 4 bases, with 12 bases between them. This CDR3 contains 15 residues. Per germline, CDR1 MGHRA and CDR2 YSYEKL. The CDR3 DNA reads TGCGCCAGCAGCCAAGATCTATCATTTGGAGAGACCCAGTACTTC. This translates into CASSQDLSFGETQYF.

V usage is TRBV5-1 and J usage is TRBJ1-4; no clear D gene. Germline V gene data show CDR1 as SGHRS and CDR2 as YFSETQ. V lost 9 bases to trimming and J lost 0 bases, with 15 bases between them. CDR3 size: 15 residues. In DNA, the CDR3 is TGCGCCACAAGGCGGACGGGGACAACTAATGAAAAACTGTTTTTT. It specifies CATRRTGTTNEKLFF.

This clone was found a few times. The CDR3 coding sequence is TGTGCCAGCAGTCAGGGTCTAGGCTACACCTTC. Amino acid sequence: CASSQGLGYTF. The chain carries TRBV2 and TRBJ1-2, with D possibly being TRBD1 (5 bases). Germline V CDR1 and CDR2: SNHLY, FYNNEI. The CDR3 loop spans 11 amino acids. Trimming took 5 bases from V and 8 from J, leaving 9 bases between them.

The rearrangement links TRBV5-1 to TRBJ2-3; TRBD2 matches at 10 bases. Germline lookup yields CDR1 SGHRS and CDR2 YFSETQ. Trimming removed 4 bases from V and 1 base from J; junction bases left unmatched: 0. The CDR3 runs to 14 residues. This CDR3 reads CASSTSGGTDTQYF. The CDR3 DNA is TGCGCCAGCAGCACTAGCGGGGGCACAGATACGCAGTATTTT.

V gene TRBV4-2 combines with J gene TRBJ2-5; 10 bases agree with TRBD1. V lost 3 bases and J lost 4; bases outside the gene matches: 8. CDR3 size: 16 residues. The germline V gene encodes CDR1 LGHNA and CDR2 YNFKEQ. The CDR3 protein is CASSHIGTGDGETQYF. The CDR3 DNA reads TGTGCCAGCAGCCATATAGGGACAGGGGATGGAGAGACCCAGTACTTC.

The CDR3 sequence is CASSPIRGRAFF. CDR3 DNA sequence: TGTGCCAGCAGTCCAATCAGGGGGAGGGCTTTCTTT. This chain connects TRBV6-2 or TRBV6-3 to TRBJ1-1; TRBD1 matches 7 bases. From germline, CDR1 is MNHEY and CDR2 SVGEGT. The V and J ends lost 5 bases and 11 bases, in that order; junction bases with no gene match: 8. The CDR3 has 12 amino acids.

This clone was counted a few times. The chain employs TRBV2 and TRBJ2-3, with 8 bases matching TRBD2. V was clipped by 3 bases and J by 0 bases; unmatched bases: 2. Looked up from germline, CDR1 is SNHLY and CDR2 is FYNNEI. This CDR3 comprises 15 residues. In DNA, the CDR3 is TGTGCCAGCAGTGAGAGACTAGCGAGCACAGATACGCAGTATTTT. Encoded protein: CASSERLASTDTQYF.

The gene calls are TRBV29-1 and TRBJ2-7; 10 bases are shared with TRBD1. The germline V gene encodes CDR1 SQVTM and CDR2 ANQGSEA. V dropped 3 bases and J dropped 5; count of bases not matched to a gene: 4. There are 13 residues in the CDR3. CDR3 loop: CSVDAGTGDEQYF. In DNA form, the CDR3 reads TGCAGCGTTGATGCGGGGACAGGGGACGAGCAGTACTTC.

V and J are TRBV19 and TRBJ1-3; 9 bases are a match to TRBD1. Germline V lookup: CDR1 LNHDA, CDR2 SQIVND (reference sequence). Unmatched junction bases numbered 6, after V lost 3 bases and J lost 0 bases. This CDR3 has 17 residues. CDR3 in amino acids: CASSMGQGWSSGNTIYF. The CDR3 bases are TGTGCCAGTAGTATGGGACAGGGTTGGAGCTCTGGAAACACCATATATTTT.

The chain employs TRBV5-1 and TRBJ2-3; 10 bases agree with TRBD2. This CDR3 has 17 residues. Trimming removed 3 bases from V and 3 bases from J; junction bases left unmatched: 10. Per germline, CDR1 SGHRS and CDR2 YFSETQ. CDR3: CASSWGLAGEGTDTQYF. CDR3 nucleotide sequence: TGCGCCAGCAGCTGGGGCCTAGCGGGGGAAGGGACAGATACGCAGTATTTT.

The chain links TRBV19 to TRBJ2-5; perhaps TRBD1 as D (5 bases). The V and J ends lost 5 bases and 5 bases respectively, with 12 bases between them. The germline CDR1 and CDR2 sequences are LNHDA and SQIVND (reference sequence). The CDR3 has 13 amino acids. CDR3 coding DNA: TGTGCCAGTAGTTTTTCAGGGCCGGAGACCCAGTACTTC. Translation gives CASSFSGPETQYF.

The chain recombines TRBV6-4 with TRBJ1-2; TRBD1 aligns across 7 bases. Germline CDR1 is MRHNA and CDR2 is SNTAGT. Unmatched junction bases numbered 8, after V lost 6 bases and J lost 4 bases. The CDR3 contains 14 residues. The CDR3 loop is CASSERTGSYGYTF. The CDR3 nucleotides read TGTGCCAGCAGCGAGAGGACAGGCAGCTATGGCTACACCTTC.

The chain has TRBV7-8 and TRBJ1-1, with 7 nucleotides matching TRBD1. The length of the CDR3 is 15 residues. J lost 1 base, V lost 1 base, and 3 bases had no gene match. Germline CDR1 and CDR2: SGHVS and FQNEAQ. Written as DNA, the CDR3 is TGTGCCAGCAGCTTAGGAGGGACAGCGAACACTGAAGCTTTCTTT. Its translation is CASSLGGTANTEAFF.